This T cell receptor (beta chain) is from a study of cytomegalovirus exposure and HLA in healthy donors. Turning to the study itself: HLA-typed donors were the source of about 90 million unique TCRs held in an early data release. Regarding the study as a whole: Earlier analysis yielded a pattern in which most TCR beta V segments were productive about 90% or about 30% of the time.

Of note for this clone: Antigen specificity is unknown.

In the PCR, 60 Vbeta and 13 Jbeta primers were used. Clones were read by immunoSEQ multiplex PCR, and TCRdb kept only the in-frame ones, dropping some. This table has 170,000 or so clones, roughly 84% appearing once. This CDR3 has 15 amino acids. V dropped 0 bases and J dropped 3 bases, with 9 bases sitting between them. CDR1 is MNHEY and CDR2 is SMNVEV in the germline V gene (reference sequence). The receptor comes from a man aged 50 to 59 in good health and CMV-seropositive. The specimen was PBMCs. The chain uses TRBV27 and TRBJ1-5; maybe TRBD1 (5 bases). CDR3 loop: CASSLSATDNQPQHF. DNA for the CDR3: TGTGCCAGCAGTTTATCAGCGACAGACAATCAGCCCCAGCATTTT.